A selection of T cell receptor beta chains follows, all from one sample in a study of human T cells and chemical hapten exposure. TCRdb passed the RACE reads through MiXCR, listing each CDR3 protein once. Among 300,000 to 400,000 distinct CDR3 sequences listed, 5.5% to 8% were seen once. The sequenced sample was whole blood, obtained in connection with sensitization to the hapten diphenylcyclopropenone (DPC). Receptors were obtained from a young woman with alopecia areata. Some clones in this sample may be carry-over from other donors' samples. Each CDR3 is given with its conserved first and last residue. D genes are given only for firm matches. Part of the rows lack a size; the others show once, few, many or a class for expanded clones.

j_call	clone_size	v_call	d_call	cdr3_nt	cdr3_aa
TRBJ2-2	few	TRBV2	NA	TGTGCCAGCAATCCCAGCGCGAACACCGGGGAGCTGTTTTTT	CASNPSANTGELFF
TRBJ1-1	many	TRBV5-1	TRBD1	TGCGCCAGCAGCTTTACAGGGGGTCGGGGCACTGAAGCTTTCTTT	CASSFTGGRGTEAFF
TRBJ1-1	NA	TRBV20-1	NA	TGCAGTGCTAGTGCGTCTCTCGGGCCTTGGGGTGAAGCTTTCTTT	CSASASLGPWGEAFF
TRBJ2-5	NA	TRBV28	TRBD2	TGTGCCAGCAGCCTACGACCGGGACTAGCGGGGGGCTCTGGTTTCTCAGAGACCCAGTACTTC	CASSLRPGLAGGSGFSETQYF
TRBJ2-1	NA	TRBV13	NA	TGTGCCAGCAGCTTCGCGGGGGCGGGGAACTCCTACAATGAGCAGTTCTTC	CASSFAGAGNSYNEQFF
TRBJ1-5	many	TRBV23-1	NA	TGCGCCAGCAGTCAATCAAGGTTGGGGCGCCTCAATCAGCCCCAGCATTTT	CASSQSRLGRLNQPQHF
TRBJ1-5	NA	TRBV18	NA	TGTGCCAGTCCCCGGATCGGCTGGACAATCCATCAGCCCCAGCATTTT	CASPRIGWTIHQPQHF
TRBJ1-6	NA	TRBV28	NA	TGTGCCAGCAGGACCCTGGTTGCTTCACCCCTCCACTTT	CASRTLVASPLHF
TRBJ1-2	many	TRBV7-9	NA	TGTGCCAGCAGCTTATTGCATCTCCGTGGCTACACCTTC	CASSLLHLRGYTF
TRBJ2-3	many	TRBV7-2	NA	TGTGCCAGCAGGTTGGGTACGGAGGAGACGTGGTATTTT	CASRLGTEETWYF
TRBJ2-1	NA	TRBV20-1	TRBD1	TGCAGTGCTGGAGACAGGGGTATTATCAATGAGCAGTTCTTC	CSAGDRGIINEQFF
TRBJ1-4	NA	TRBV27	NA	TGTGCCAGCAGTCGAAGTGGCAGGGGTAATGAAAAACTGTTTTTT	CASSRSGRGNEKLFF
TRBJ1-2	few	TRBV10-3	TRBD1	TGTGCCATCAGTGCTTCCGAGGGACAGGGATCTAACTATGGCTACACCTTC	CAISASEGQGSNYGYTF
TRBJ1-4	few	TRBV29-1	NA	TGCAGCGTTGGACCCAGACGTAATGAAAAACTGTTTTTT	CSVGPRRNEKLFF
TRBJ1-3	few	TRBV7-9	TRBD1	TGTGCCAGCACCCAGCCAGGGGGAATTGATTCTGGAAACACCATATATTTT	CASTQPGGIDSGNTIYF
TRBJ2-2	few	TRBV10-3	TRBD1	TGTGCCATCAGCCCCCGGGACAGGGGTCCGGCCGGGGAGCTGTTTTTT	CAISPRDRGPAGELFF
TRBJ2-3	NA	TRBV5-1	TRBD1	TGCGCCAGCAGCTGGGGGGACAGGGGGCAGGCAGATACGCAGTATTTT	CASSWGDRGQADTQYF
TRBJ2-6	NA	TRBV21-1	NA	TGTGCCAGCAGGACAGAACCACCGTTACAAGCTCTGGGGCCACTCCACGTCCTGACTTTC	CASRTEPPLQALGPLHVLTF
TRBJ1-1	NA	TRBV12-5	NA	TGTGCTACTGCCGGGGTAGTCACTGAAGCTTTCTTT	CATAGVVTEAFF
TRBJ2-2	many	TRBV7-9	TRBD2	TGTGCCAGCAGCCCCCGACTAGCGGGGGAGAACACCGGGGAGCTGTTTTTT	CASSPRLAGENTGELFF
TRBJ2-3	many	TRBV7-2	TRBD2	TGTGCCAGCAGCTTAATGTGGGCGGGGGGGCCGAGCACAGATACGCAGTATTTT	CASSLMWAGGPSTDTQYF
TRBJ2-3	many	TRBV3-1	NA	TGTGCCAGCAGCCAAGAGGGCTACTCTATCACAGATACGCAGTATTTT	CASSQEGYSITDTQYF
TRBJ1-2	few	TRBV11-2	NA	TGTGCCAGCAGCCGTTCGGACAAAAACTATGGCTACACCTTC	CASSRSDKNYGYTF
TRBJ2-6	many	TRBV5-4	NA	TGTGCCAGCAGCTTGGAGGGACCCGGGACCGGGGCCAACGTCCTGACTTTC	CASSLEGPGTGANVLTF
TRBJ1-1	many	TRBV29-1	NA	TGCAGTGGGAAGGGGTACACTGAAGCTTTCTTT	CSGKGYTEAFF
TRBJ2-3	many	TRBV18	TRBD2	TGTGCCAGCTCACCTGAGACAGCGGGAGGGGGGAATACGCAGTATTTT	CASSPETAGGGNTQYF
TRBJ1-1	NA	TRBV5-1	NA	TGCGCCAGCAGCCGGGGGCCTTTGAACACTGAAGCTTTCTTT	CASSRGPLNTEAFF
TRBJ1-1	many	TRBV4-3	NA	TGCGCCAGCAGCCAAGCTTTGACAGTGGGACTTAACACTGAAGCTTTCTTT	CASSQALTVGLNTEAFF
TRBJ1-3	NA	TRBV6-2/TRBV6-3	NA	TGTGCCAGCAGGGACTCAGCGTCTGGAAACACCATATATTTT	CASRDSASGNTIYF
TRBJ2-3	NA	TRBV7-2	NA	TGTGCCAGCAGCGCAGGATCCACTAGCACAGATACGCAGTATTTT	CASSAGSTSTDTQYF
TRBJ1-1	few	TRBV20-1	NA	TGCAGTGCTAGAGCACACCGCCGGAGTGAAGCTTTCTTT	CSARAHRRSEAFF
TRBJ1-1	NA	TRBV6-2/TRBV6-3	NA	TGTGCCAGCAGTTACTCGATTTCAGAAGGGAACACTGAAGCTTTCTTT	CASSYSISEGNTEAFF
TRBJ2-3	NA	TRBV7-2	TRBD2	TGTGCCAGCAGCGCGAAACCCACTAGCGGGGGGGCCTCCACAGATACGCAGTATTTT	CASSAKPTSGGASTDTQYF
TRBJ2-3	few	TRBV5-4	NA	TGTGCCAGCAGCTTTACTCAGGGAGGCACAGATACGCAGTATTTT	CASSFTQGGTDTQYF
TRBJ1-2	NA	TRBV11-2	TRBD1	TGTGCCAGCAGCCCCCGGACAGGGGGTAGCTATGGCTACACCTTC	CASSPRTGGSYGYTF
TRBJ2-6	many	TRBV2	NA	TGTGCCAGCAGCGGCGGTACCGCGTCTGGGGCCAACGTCCTGACTTTC	CASSGGTASGANVLTF
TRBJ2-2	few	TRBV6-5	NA	TGTGCCAGCAGTAAAACACCGATCGAGAACACCGGGGAGCTGTTTTTT	CASSKTPIENTGELFF
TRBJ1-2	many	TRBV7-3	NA	TGTGCCAGCAGCTTAGGGCAGGGAAATGGCTACACCTTC	CASSLGQGNGYTF
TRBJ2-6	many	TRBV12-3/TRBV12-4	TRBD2	TGTGCCAGCAGTATCCGACTAGCGGGGGGTACTGGGGCCAACGTCCTGACTTTC	CASSIRLAGGTGANVLTF
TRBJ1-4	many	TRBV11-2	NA	TGTGCCAGCAGCGCCGGTAGGGGTAATGAAAAACTGTTTTTT	CASSAGRGNEKLFF
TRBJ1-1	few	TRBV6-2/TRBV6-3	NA	TGTGCCAGCAGTTACTCCTTCCGGCCTGCCAGGGCAGTTGAAGCTTTCTTT	CASSYSFRPARAVEAFF
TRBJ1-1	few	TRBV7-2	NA	TGTGCCAGCAGCTTAGGACCCGTTTCCGTGAACACTGAAGCTTTCTTT	CASSLGPVSVNTEAFF
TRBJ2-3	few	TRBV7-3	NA	TGTGCCAGCAGCCGCGGACTCACAGATACGCAGTATTTT	CASSRGLTDTQYF
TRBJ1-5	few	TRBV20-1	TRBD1	TGCAGTGCTCAGGCAGGGGGCTCGGGCAATCAGCCCCAGCATTTT	CSAQAGGSGNQPQHF
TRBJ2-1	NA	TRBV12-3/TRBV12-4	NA	TGTGCCAGCAGTTTACAACGGGGGCAGGAGCAGTTCTTC	CASSLQRGQEQFF
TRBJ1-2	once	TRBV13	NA	TGTGCCAGCAGCCCGGCGGCGGAAGTCTATGGCTACACCTTC	CASSPAAEVYGYTF
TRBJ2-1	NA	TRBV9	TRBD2	TGTGCCAGCAGCACCCGAGTAGCGGGGGGATACAATGAGCAGTTCTTC	CASSTRVAGGYNEQFF